What follows are 22 T cell receptor beta chains derived from one specimen sequenced in a study of blood T cell repertoires in COVID-19. Method: immunoSEQ multiplex PCR; TCRdb's copy keeps in-frame clones and lacks some. This table holds around 43,000 clones, approximately 80% found once. The sample was peripheral blood. Receptors were obtained from a human donor in a cohort sampled during active COVID-19.

The J gene is TRBJ2-7, the V gene TRBV25-1; the D gene is possibly TRBD1 (5 bases). Germline V lookup: CDR1 MGHDK, CDR2 SYGVNS. The V and J ends lost 4 bases and 6 bases respectively, with 10 bases between them. The CDR3 covers 12 residues. CDR3 DNA: TGTGCCAGCAGTGCGGCAGGGTTCGAGCAGTACTTC. Protein product: CASSAAGFEQYF.

This clone appeared once. This chain connects TRBV6-5 to TRBJ2-5; 9 bases line up with TRBD2. J lost 5 bases, V lost 10 bases, and 11 bases had no gene match. CDR1 is MNHEY and CDR2 is SVGAGI in the germline V gene. This CDR3 has 14 amino acids. CDR3 loop: CATVIAGDGETQYF. The CDR3 nucleotides read TGTGCCACAGTAATAGCGGGAGACGGCGAGACCCAGTACTTC.

The gene calls are TRBV2 and TRBJ2-1; TRBD2 matches 9 bases. This CDR3 region has 15 residues. V lost 6 bases, J lost 10 bases, and 13 bases stayed unmatched. The germline V gene has CDR1 SNHLY and CDR2 FYNNEI. CDR3: CASSLRGLAGLEQFF. The CDR3 DNA is TGTGCCAGCAGCCTCCGGGGGCTAGCGGGATTGGAGCAGTTCTTC.

This chain uses TRBV5-1 with TRBJ1-3; a possible D gene is TRBD1 (6 bases). Trimming cost V 2 bases and J 4 bases, with 16 bases left between them. The CDR3 totals 16 residues. Looked up from germline, CDR1 is SGHRS and CDR2 is YFSETQ. CDR3 sequence (DNA): TGCGCCAGCAGCTTTTATTTTCAGGGGTCCGGAAACACCATATATTTT. This sequence encodes CASSFYFQGSGNTIYF.

This chain joins TRBV9 and TRBJ2-1; TRBD2 agrees at 7 bases. This CDR3 is 15 amino acids long. Germline CDR1 reads SGDLS; CDR2 reads YYNGEE. The V and J ends lost 1 base and 0 bases, in that order; junction bases with no gene match: 1. Here the CDR3 reads CASSVTSASYNEQFF. The CDR3 DNA sequence: TGTGCCAGCAGCGTAACTAGCGCCTCCTACAATGAGCAGTTCTTC.

The chain links TRBV10-3 to TRBJ1-2, with D perhaps matching TRBD1 (5 bases). The V and J ends lost 0 bases and 6 bases respectively, with 17 bases between them. Per germline, CDR1 ENHRY and CDR2 SYGVKD. There are 16 residues in the CDR3. CDR3 DNA sequence: TGTGCCATCAGTGAGTCGGGCAGGGCACTCTCTAATGGCTACACCTTC. It specifies CAISESGRALSNGYTF.

This clone has just a few counts. This chain links TRBV5-1 with TRBJ2-5, with a weak D call TRBD2 (6 bases). V dropped 2 bases and J dropped 4 bases, with 9 bases sitting between them. This CDR3 comprises 13 residues. Germline V CDR1 and CDR2: SGHRS, YFSETQ. The CDR3 loop reads CASSFGTGETQYF. DNA for the CDR3: TGCGCCAGCAGCTTCGGGACTGGAGAGACCCAGTACTTC.

The V gene is TRBV11-2, the J gene TRBJ1-2; D may be TRBD1 (5 bases). The ends were cut back, 0 bases at V and 13 bases at J, with 15 bases in the middle. CDR3 length equals 13 residues. Germline V gene data show CDR1 as SGHAT and CDR2 as FQNNGV. CDR3 DNA: TGTGCCAGCAGCTTAGAGAGGCTCCGGGGGTCCACCTTC. As protein: CASSLERLRGSTF.

This clone appeared once. V usage is TRBV21-1 and J usage is TRBJ2-4; TRBD1 is the table's D call, not checked against the DNA. TRBV21-1 constitutes a pseudogene. The CDR3 length is 17 residues. The CDR3 is CASSKAFDSNTKNIQYF. In nucleotides, the CDR3 is TGTGCCAGCAGCAAAGCTTTTGACAGTAACACCAAAAACATTCAGTACTTC.

This chain links TRBV7-8 with TRBJ2-7; 8 nucleotides line up with TRBD1. J lost 6 bases, V lost 5 bases, and 3 bases had no gene match. There are 12 residues in the CDR3. CDR1 and CDR2 from the germline V gene are SGHVS and FQNEAQ. The CDR3, as DNA: TGTGCCAGCAGCCGCGGGACAGGCGAGCAGTACTTC. Amino acid sequence: CASSRGTGEQYF.

The chain recombines TRBV5-1 with TRBJ1-5; no reliable D call. Germline V gives CDR1 SGHRS, CDR2 YFSETQ. The CDR3 sequence is 13 residues long. V dropped 4 bases and J dropped 6 bases, with 11 bases sitting between them. This CDR3 reads CASSLGLAQPQHF. The CDR3 DNA follows: TGCGCCAGCAGCCTAGGACTGGCTCAGCCCCAGCATTTT.

This sequence joins TRBV7-3 and TRBJ2-3, with D tentatively TRBD1 (5 bases). The germline gives CDR1 SGHTA, CDR2 FQGTGA. The CDR3 has 15 residues. V lost 5 bases and J lost 8, with 20 bases in between. CDR3 residues: CASSPNRIAQGTQYF. CDR3 DNA: TGTGCCAGCAGCCCCAATCGGATCGCCCAGGGTACGCAGTATTTT.

This chain links TRBV4-1 with TRBJ2-1; TRBD2 is a possible D gene (5 bases). The germline gives CDR1 MGHRA, CDR2 YSYEKL. The ends were cut back, 1 base at V and 0 bases at J, with 10 bases in the middle. CDR3 length: 16 amino acids. CDR3 amino acids: CASSQGPGNSYNEQFF. CDR3 DNA sequence: TGCGCCAGCAGCCAAGGCCCCGGGAACTCCTACAATGAGCAGTTCTTC.

The chain recombines TRBV4-1 with TRBJ1-1; D gene unclear. CDR3 length: 15 residues. Per germline, CDR1 MGHRA and CDR2 YSYEKL. The V end was cut by 3 bases, the J end by 4 bases, with 15 bases between. CDR3 sequence reads: CASSQVRYLGTEAFF. The CDR3 DNA is TGCGCCAGCAGCCAGGTGAGGTATTTGGGCACTGAAGCTTTCTTT.

This clone came up many times. This chain uses TRBV7-2 with TRBJ2-7; maybe TRBD2 (5 bases). Germline V gives CDR1 SGHTA, CDR2 FQGNSA. CDR3 length: 15 residues. The V end lost 5 bases, the J end lost 1 base, and 15 bases lay between the germline ends. The CDR3 region is CASSAAGVPSYEQYF. The CDR3 coding sequence is TGTGCCAGCAGCGCGGCCGGGGTCCCGTCCTACGAGCAGTACTTC.

The chain uses TRBV29-1 and TRBJ2-3; D is possibly TRBD2 (7 bases). The V gene lost 6 bases and the J gene lost 6 bases, with 13 bases spanning the gap. This CDR3 is 12 amino acids long. The germline gives CDR1 SQVTM, CDR2 ANQGSEA. CDR3 protein: CSVGAGEDTQYF. The CDR3 nucleotides are TGCAGCGTGGGGGCGGGAGAGGATACGCAGTATTTT.

This sequence joins TRBV19 and TRBJ2-1; TRBD1 is a possible D gene (5 bases). Germline V CDR1 and CDR2: LNHDA, SQIVND (reference sequence). V shed 5 bases and J shed 6 bases, with 20 bases lying between them. The CDR3 is made up of 16 amino acids. CDR3 in amino acids: CASSLSRGPYTNEQFF. The CDR3 region has the DNA TGTGCCAGTAGTTTGAGTAGGGGTCCATATACCAATGAGCAGTTCTTC.

The CDR3 here is CASSLGQRETQYF. The CDR3 DNA sequence: TGTGCCAGCAGCTTGGGACAAAGAGAGACCCAGTACTTC. The chain couples TRBV5-8 to TRBJ2-5, with D hard to call. Trimming took off 0 bases at V and 4 bases at J, with 7 bases between the two ends. Germline V gene sequence: CDR1 SGHTS, CDR2 YDEGEE. This CDR3 is 13 amino acids long.

This chain uses TRBV6-2 or TRBV6-3 with TRBJ1-5, with D tentatively TRBD1 (5 bases). Germline V lookup: CDR1 MNHEY, CDR2 SVGEGT. The CDR3 totals 14 residues. V lost 2 bases to trimming and J lost 5 bases, with 10 bases between them. CDR3 region: CASSYGPGDQPQHF. For the CDR3, the DNA is TGTGCCAGCAGTTACGGGCCGGGGGATCAGCCCCAGCATTTT.

The V and J genes are TRBV24-1 and TRBJ2-3; D unresolved. V shed 4 bases and J shed 2 bases, with 9 bases lying between them. The CDR3 loop spans 14 amino acids. CDR1 is KGHDR and CDR2 is SFDVKD in the germline V gene. DNA of the CDR3: TGTGCCACCAGTGACCCTAGTTCCACAGATACGCAGTATTTT. Encoded protein: CATSDPSSTDTQYF.

This clone appeared a few times. The V and J genes are TRBV6-5 and TRBJ2-4, with D possibly matching TRBD1 (6 bases). Trimming removed 4 bases from V and 4 bases from J, with 11 bases in between. The germline gives CDR1 MNHEY, CDR2 SVGAGI. The CDR3 is 14 residues long. This CDR3 reads CASSSPDRKNIQYF. CDR3 sequence (DNA): TGTGCCAGCAGTTCCCCCGACAGGAAAAACATTCAGTACTTC.

This clone showed up just a few times. The V call is TRBV3-1 (or the pseudogene TRBV3-2), the J call TRBJ2-6; TRBD2 might be the D (6 bases). Germline V gene sequence: CDR1 LGHDT, CDR2 YNNKEL (reference sequence). The CDR3 is made up of 16 amino acids. Trimming removed 4 bases from V and 2 bases from J, with 12 bases in between. CDR3 coding DNA: TGTGCCAGCAGCCCGAGCAAGCGGGCTGGGGCCAACGTCCTGACTTTC. It specifies CASSPSKRAGANVLTF.